Shown below are 13 T cell receptor beta chains from a single sample sequenced in a study of regulatory T cells in long-lasting Graves disease. Arm-PCR of CDR3 regions with iRepertoire HTBI primers generated TCR beta libraries. TCRdb ran MiXCR on the multiplex PCR reads and lists one entry per CDR3 protein. This table has some 560,000 distinct CDR3 sequences, 16% appearing once. Time point indicated: newly diagnosed GD, antithyroid drugs for less than 3 months. Construction of the TCR library relied on RNA isolated from PBMCs. These data are also associated with another study on T cells in Graves' hyperthyroidism and ophthalmopathy.

The starting material was peripheral blood mononuclear cells (PBMCs), obtained at new diagnosis, from a patient treated with antithyroid drugs. Receptors were obtained from a woman aged 35 to 59 with Graves disease.

V usage is TRBV28 and J usage is TRBJ2-1; 16 bases match TRBD2. V trimming: 5 bases; J trimming: 5 bases; junction bases outside the gene matches: 9. Per germline, CDR1 MDHEN and CDR2 SYDVKM. The CDR3 runs to 18 residues. CDR3 sequence (DNA): TGTGCCAGCAGTACGCCCGGGACTAGCGGGGGGGCCCACAATGAGCAGTTCTTC. Translation gives CASSTPGTSGGAHNEQFF.

This clonotype was seen a few times. V is TRBV7-6 and J is TRBJ2-1; D not resolved. Germline CDR1 reads SGHVS; CDR2 reads FNYEAQ. Trimming removed 2 bases from V and 9 bases from J, with 11 bases in between. The length of the CDR3 is 13 residues. CDR3 sequence reads: CASSLSVRGEQFF. The CDR3 nucleotides read TGTGCCAGCAGCTTATCGGTCCGCGGTGAGCAGTTCTTC.

The chain couples TRBV3-1 to TRBJ2-1, with D tentatively TRBD1 (7 bases). CDR1 and CDR2 from the germline V gene are LGHDT and YNNKEL (reference sequence). Trimming took 4 bases from V and 7 from J, leaving 17 bases between them. The CDR3 runs 15 residues. CDR3 bases: TGTGCCAGCAGCCCCAGGGGGGTTGTTTTAAATGAGCAGTTCTTC. It translates to CASSPRGVVLNEQFF.

Relative to its sample, this clonotype is medium-sized. V and J are TRBV18 and TRBJ2-5; D unresolved. V lost 8 bases, J lost 2 bases, and 6 bases lay in between. Germline V gives CDR1 KGHSH, CDR2 LQKENI. This CDR3 comprises 11 residues. The CDR3 DNA follows: TGTGCCAGCAGCCCACAAGAGACCCAGTACTTC. Translated: CASSPQETQYF.

Note on this clonotype: A far larger clone is one base from this, pointing to a likely read error. Given the absence of the conserved phenylalanine or tryptophan at the CDR3 end, a read error is likely. The rearrangement links TRBV28 to TRBJ1-1; TRBD1 might be the D (5 bases). Germline V gives CDR1 MDHEN, CDR2 SYDVKM. The CDR3 spans 13 residues. V shed 8 bases and J shed 4 bases, with 14 bases lying between them. CDR3 sequence: CASSGIWATEAFL. The CDR3 DNA follows: TGTGCCAGCTCAGGGATTTGGGCCACTGAAGCTTTCCTT.

This chain links TRBV3-1 with TRBJ2-5; the D call may be TRBD1 or TRBD2 (5 bases each). Germline loops: CDR1 LGHDT, CDR2 YNNKEL (reference sequence). Trimming cost V 4 bases and J 3 bases, with 21 bases left between them. The CDR3 consists of 17 residues. The CDR3 sequence: CASSPVRRGPREETQYF. CDR3 nucleotide sequence: TGTGCCAGCAGCCCCGTGCGCCGGGGCCCCCGGGAAGAGACCCAGTACTTC.

In its sample, this clonotype was seen a few times. The chain joins TRBV12-3 or TRBV12-4 to TRBJ1-5; D is ambiguous. The V end was cut by 5 bases, the J end by 11 bases, with 13 bases between. This CDR3 has 12 amino acids. As DNA, the CDR3 is TGTGCCAGCAGTCCCGGTGCCGGTACCCAGCATTTT. Translation gives CASSPGAGTQHF.

The rearrangement links TRBV4-1 to TRBJ1-1, with D possibly matching TRBD1 (5 bases). The length of the CDR3 is 15 residues. Trimming stripped 1 base from V and 0 bases from J, with 9 bases between. Germline V gives CDR1 MGHRA, CDR2 YSYEKL. The CDR3 spells CASSQGMTVNTEAFF. In DNA, the CDR3 is TGCGCCAGCAGCCAAGGAATGACAGTGAACACTGAAGCTTTCTTT.

This sequence joins TRBV18 and TRBJ1-4; D perhaps matches TRBD1 (5 bases). CDR3 length: 15 amino acids. V lost 3 bases, J lost 0 bases, and 8 bases lay in between. CDR1 is KGHSH, CDR2 LQKENI, per germline. The CDR3 DNA follows: TGTGCCAGCTCACCGGGGCCAGCAACTAATGAAAAACTGTTTTTT. Its translation: CASSPGPATNEKLFF.

This clonotype was counted at least ten times. The rearrangement joins TRBV29-1 to TRBJ1-2, with D unresolved. Germline assignment: CDR1 SQVTM and CDR2 ANQGSEA. The CDR3 is made up of 12 amino acids. Trimming took off 8 bases at V and 1 base at J, with 11 bases between the two ends. CDR3 nucleotide sequence: TGCAGCTCGGAGGCTGATAACTATGGCTACACCTTC. This translates into CSSEADNYGYTF.

The chain recombines TRBV11-2 with TRBJ2-5, with 8 bases that match TRBD1. CDR1 and CDR2 from the germline V gene are SGHAT and FQNNGV. There are 14 residues in the CDR3. V trimming: 9 bases; J trimming: 5 bases; junction bases outside the gene matches: 11. The CDR3 coding sequence is TGTGCCAGTACGAAGCCTCAGGGGGCGGAGACCCAGTACTTC. This codes for CASTKPQGAETQYF.

V gene TRBV20-1 combines with J gene TRBJ1-1, with 7 bases lining up with TRBD1. Germline loops: CDR1 DFQATT, CDR2 SNEGSKA (reference sequence). CDR3 length equals 14 residues. J gave up 4 bases and V 3 bases, and 8 bases lay outside the gene matches. The chain's CDR3 is CSASLPTGSTEAFF. CDR3 sequence (DNA): TGCAGTGCTAGTCTGCCGACAGGGAGCACTGAAGCTTTCTTT.

In its sample, this clonotype was seen a few times. The CDR3 coding sequence is TGTGCCAGCACCACGTTTGGGGCCTCCATAAATGGCAATGAGCAGTTCTTC. Its protein is CASTTFGASINGNEQFF. The gene calls are TRBV27 and TRBJ2-1; D is perhaps TRBD1 (5 bases). CDR3 length: 17 residues. Germline-derived CDR1 and CDR2 are MNHEY and SMNVEV (reference sequence). The germline V and J ends were trimmed by 7 bases and 6 bases, with 25 bases remaining between them.